Listed here are 28 T cell receptor beta chains from one sample, sequenced in a study of beta chain features in type 1 diabetes (dated by TCRdb to the late 2010s). Receptor amplification or capture employed the immunoSEQ multiplex PCR assay. The High Capacity cDNA Reverse Transcription Kit was used to reverse transcribe all of the isolated RNA, meaning that expressed TCRB transcripts were what got sequenced. The clones in this table, taken by TCRdb from immuneACCESS, are in-frame only. Not every clone is retained; where verified, under half of the shortfall comes from an unresolved V gene, and the cause of the rest is unknown. Present in this sample are over 650,000 clones, roughly 13% of which were seen just once. Just under 0.04% of the sample belongs to the ten largest clones. Study-wide findings and limitations: In all four CD4+ subsets, TCRB CDR3 length was moderately but significantly shorter in type 1 diabetes patients.

The antigens for these receptors are not known. The sequenced sample was naive CD4+ T cells from blood. The label giving this sample's cell subset or site can be read as: true naive CD4+ T cells. The receptors were gathered from a man younger than 35 with type 1 diabetes.

This clone has just a few counts. CDR3 sequence reads: CAIRRTGEETQYF. In DNA form, the CDR3 reads TGTGCCATCAGGCGGACAGGGGAAGAGACCCAGTACTTC. The chain couples TRBV10-3 to TRBJ2-5; TRBD1 matches at 9 bases. CDR3 length: 13 residues. CDR1 and CDR2 from the germline V gene are ENHRY and SYGVKD. Trimming removed 6 bases from V and 3 bases from J; junction bases left unmatched: 2.

This clone was picked up a small number of times. The rearrangement joins TRBV7-2 to TRBJ1-4, with unresolved D. The V gene's germline CDR1 is SGHTA and CDR2 FQGNSA. The CDR3 is 15 amino acids. V dropped 0 bases and J dropped 0 bases, with 5 bases sitting between them. CDR3 nucleotides: TGTGCCAGCAGCTTAGCGTCGTCAACTAATGAAAAACTGTTTTTT. Its protein is CASSLASSTNEKLFF. Full variable domain (outside the CDR3, taken from reference TRBV7-2 and TRBJ1-4): GAGVSQSPSNKVTEKGKDVELRCDPISGHTALYWYRQSLGQGLEFLIYFQGNSAPDKSGLPSDRFSAERTGGSVSTLTIQRTQQEDSAVYLCASSLASSTNEKLFFGSGTQLSVL.

This clone has more than one count but fewer than ten. The V call is TRBV7-9, the J call TRBJ2-5; 7 nucleotides align to TRBD1. The ends lost 3 bases at V and 1 base at J; junction bases unmatched: 2. The CDR3 has 14 residues. Germline V gene lookup returns CDR1 SEHNR and CDR2 FQNEAQ (reference sequence). The CDR3 spells CASSFRQGQETQYF. CDR3 bases: TGTGCCAGCAGCTTTCGACAGGGCCAAGAGACCCAGTACTTC.

This clone has more than one count but fewer than ten. The chain employs TRBV6-1 and TRBJ1-6; no definite D call. Germline CDR1 MNHNS, CDR2 SASEGT. V was trimmed by 10 bases and J by 4 bases, leaving 11 bases between them. The CDR3 totals 13 residues. CDR3 loop: CATYSAYNSPLHF. The CDR3 DNA sequence: TGTGCCACCTACAGTGCGTATAATTCACCCCTCCACTTT.

The chain couples TRBV7-2 to TRBJ2-3; D unclear. This CDR3 has 15 amino acids. Trimming cost V 0 bases and J 1 base, with 8 bases left between them. Germline assignment: CDR1 SGHTA and CDR2 FQGNSA. The CDR3 sequence: CASSLALARTDTQYF. The CDR3 region has the DNA TGTGCCAGCAGCTTAGCGTTAGCACGCACAGATACGCAGTATTTT.

Here the CDR3 reads CASSGRGTNTGELFF. The CDR3 region has the DNA TGTGCCAGCAGTGGCAGGGGAACGAACACCGGGGAGCTGTTTTTT. This chain links TRBV2 with TRBJ2-2; a weak D match, TRBD1 (6 bases). The V end lost 4 bases, the J end lost 0 bases, and 9 bases lay between the germline ends. This CDR3 has 15 amino acids. Germline V lookup: CDR1 SNHLY, CDR2 FYNNEI.

This clone was counted only a few times. The rearrangement uses TRBV7-9 and TRBJ2-3; D not resolved. The CDR3 spans 16 residues. V lost 5 bases to trimming and J lost 0 bases, with 15 bases between them. Germline V gene lookup returns CDR1 SEHNR and CDR2 FQNEAQ (reference sequence). The CDR3 bases are TGTGCCAGCAGCCGACTCACCAGACCTAGCACAGATACGCAGTATTTT. It specifies CASSRLTRPSTDTQYF.

This chain links TRBV18 with TRBJ2-3; no reliable D call. The V end was cut by 3 bases, the J end by 1 base, with 14 bases between. The CDR3 has 16 amino acids. Germline V gene lookup returns CDR1 KGHSH and CDR2 LQKENI. CDR3 sequence: CASSPTLETGTDTQYF. The CDR3 bases are TGTGCCAGCTCACCGACCCTGGAGACTGGCACAGATACGCAGTATTTT.

As regards this clone: This sample includes further DNA sequences coding for the same CDR3. The rearrangement links TRBV7-2 to TRBJ2-5; D call uncertain. V was pared by 5 bases and J by 3 bases, with 4 bases between. Per the germline V gene, CDR1 is SGHTA and CDR2 is FQGNSA. The CDR3 runs 11 residues. The DNA of the CDR3 is TGTGCCAGCAGCCTCAAAGAGACCCAGTACTTC. Its protein product is CASSLKETQYF.

The chain uses TRBV5-1 and TRBJ2-1; 9 positions agree with TRBD1. Trimming removed 4 bases from V and 6 bases from J; junction bases left unmatched: 8. This CDR3 is built from 15 residues. The V gene's germline CDR1 is SGHRS and CDR2 YFSETQ. The CDR3 loop reads CASSPDRGYSNEQFF. The CDR3 DNA sequence: TGCGCCAGCAGCCCGGACAGGGGTTACTCCAATGAGCAGTTCTTC.

In its sample, this clone was seen a few times. The chain joins TRBV5-4 to TRBJ2-3, with 7 bases that match TRBD1. The CDR3 sequence is 15 residues long. CDR1 and CDR2 (germline): SGHNT, YYREEE (reference sequence). Trimming cost V 2 bases and J 0 bases; bases outside gene matches: 3. The CDR3 DNA is TGTGCCAGCAGCTTCGAGGGGGCTAGCACAGATACGCAGTATTTT. It is translated as CASSFEGASTDTQYF.

This clone was seen more than once but under ten times. This chain joins TRBV29-1 and TRBJ1-2, with D possibly matching TRBD1 (6 bases). Trimming removed 6 bases from V and 1 base from J, with 15 bases in between. Germline values: CDR1 SQVTM, CDR2 ANQGSEA. The CDR3 has 14 amino acids. In nucleotides, the CDR3 is TGCAGCGTGAGCCACAGGGACGATAACTATGGCTACACCTTC. Translating gives CSVSHRDDNYGYTF.

Only a few counts were recorded for this clone. The chain has TRBV19 and TRBJ2-1; 9 bases line up with TRBD1. The germline CDR1 and CDR2 sequences are LNHDA and SQIVND (reference sequence). The CDR3 runs 15 residues. V gave up 6 bases and J gave up 4 bases; unmatched junction bases: 7. The CDR3 nucleotides read TGTGCCAGTAGGGAAACAGGGGGCGCATACAATGAGCAGTTCTTC. Protein: CASRETGGAYNEQFF. Full variable domain (remainder filled in from reference TRBV19 and TRBJ2-1): DGGITQSPKYLFRKEGQNVTLSCEQNLNHDAMYWYRQDPGQGLRLIYYSQIVNDFQKGDIAEGYSVSREKKESFPLTVTSAQKNPTAFYLCASRETGGAYNEQFFGPGTRLTVL.

The chain joins TRBV28 to TRBJ1-1, with D possibly TRBD1 on 6 matching bases. From germline, CDR1 is MDHEN and CDR2 SYDVKM. CDR3 length: 15 amino acids. The V gene lost 5 bases and the J gene lost 7 bases, with 20 bases spanning the gap. The CDR3, as DNA: TGTGCCAGCAGTACCCGGGACAAGGGTTTTAATGAAGCTTTCTTT. Translating gives CASSTRDKGFNEAFF.

The chain employs TRBV5-1 and TRBJ2-7, with TRBD1 matching over 9 bases. With V trimmed by 4 bases and J by 6 bases, 11 bases remained unmatched. Germline V CDR1 and CDR2: SGHRS, YFSETQ. CDR3 size: 15 residues. The CDR3 reads CASSPPSGTGPEQYF. Written as DNA, the CDR3 is TGCGCCAGCAGCCCACCTTCCGGGACAGGGCCCGAGCAGTACTTC. Together with reference TRBV5-1 and TRBJ2-7, the CDR3 gives the full variable domain: KAGVTQTPRYLIKTRGQQVTLSCSPISGHRSVSWYQQTPGQGLQFLFEYFSETQRNKGNFPGRFSGRQFSNSRSEMNVSTLELGDSALYLCASSPPSGTGPEQYFGPGTRLTVT.

The V call is TRBV29-1, the J call TRBJ1-2, with 9 bases identical to TRBD1. V gave up 4 bases and J gave up 4 bases; unmatched junction bases: 19. CDR3 length: 18 amino acids. The V gene's germline CDR1 is SQVTM and CDR2 ANQGSEA. The chain's CDR3 is CSVAGGPAPGQGRYGYTF. The CDR3 DNA sequence: TGCAGCGTTGCTGGAGGGCCGGCCCCCGGACAGGGGCGCTATGGCTACACCTTC. Combining the CDR3 with reference TRBV29-1 and TRBJ1-2 gives the whole variable domain SAVISQKPSRDICQRGTSLTIQCQVDSQVTMMFWYRQQPGQSLTLIATANQGSEATYESGFVIDKFPISRPNLTFSTLTVSNMSPEDSSIYLCSVAGGPAPGQGRYGYTFGSGTRLTVV.

This clone was seen a few times. The sample contains more than one DNA sequence encoding this CDR3. J is TRBJ1-5 and V is TRBV20-1; D is undetermined. Germline-derived CDR1 and CDR2 are DFQATT and SNEGSKA (reference sequence). The CDR3 is 11 residues long. Trimming left V 3 bases short and J 2 bases short, with 2 bases between. The CDR3 bases are TGCAGTGCTAGCGGCAATCAGCCCCAGCATTTT. Protein: CSASGNQPQHF.

This clone was seen more than once but under ten times. The gene calls are TRBV29-1 and TRBJ2-7; possibly TRBD1 for D (5 bases). The V gene's germline CDR1 is SQVTM and CDR2 ANQGSEA. V was cut by 4 bases and J by 5 bases, with 9 bases left in between. This CDR3 has 11 residues. The CDR3 region is CSVGIGDEQYF. In DNA, the CDR3 is TGCAGCGTTGGTATAGGGGACGAGCAGTACTTC.

This chain connects TRBV10-3 to TRBJ2-7; D remains ambiguous. The germline CDR1 and CDR2 sequences are ENHRY and SYGVKD. V dropped 0 bases and J dropped 6 bases, with 15 bases sitting between them. This CDR3 region has 15 residues. CDR3 nucleotides: TGTGCCATCAGTGAGTCGAACACCGAGGTGGTCGAGCAGTACTTC. Protein sequence: CAISESNTEVVEQYF.

The chain has TRBV19 and TRBJ1-4; the match to TRBD1 covers 7 bases. This CDR3 has 15 amino acids. V trimming: 4 bases; J trimming: 0 bases; junction bases outside the gene matches: 2. Germline-derived CDR1 and CDR2 are LNHDA and SQIVND (reference sequence). In DNA, the CDR3 is TGTGCCAGTAGTACGGGACAGACAACTAATGAAAAACTGTTTTTT. Its translation: CASSTGQTTNEKLFF.

The chain employs TRBV7-8 and TRBJ2-3; D might be TRBD2 (6 bases). CDR1 is SGHVS and CDR2 is FQNEAQ in the germline V gene. V was clipped by 5 bases and J by 4 bases, with 19 bases between them. The CDR3 is 16 residues long. The CDR3 loop is CASSLRDFRGADTQYF. The CDR3 DNA is TGTGCCAGCAGCCTGCGGGACTTTCGGGGAGCAGATACGCAGTATTTT. The full variable domain, in which reference TRBV7-8 and TRBJ2-3 provide the parts outside the CDR3, is GAGVSQSPRYKVAKRGQDVALRCDPISGHVSLFWYQQALGQGPEFLTYFQNEAQLDKSGLPSDRFFAERPEGSVSTLKIQRTQQEDSAVYLCASSLRDFRGADTQYFGPGTRLTVL.

This chain uses TRBV21-1 with TRBJ1-5; the table names TRBD1, a call not compared with the DNA. TRBV21-1 is classified as a pseudogene. The CDR3 is 18 amino acids. The CDR3 loop reads CASSIILGQGLGNQPQHF. The DNA of the CDR3 is TGTGCCAGCAGCATTATCCTGGGACAGGGGTTGGGGAATCAGCCCCAGCATTTT.

This clone was seen only a few times. The gene calls are TRBV30 and TRBJ2-4; 10 bases fit TRBD1. The length of the CDR3 is 18 residues. After removal of 3 bases from V and 0 bases from J, the junction contained 11 bases not matched to a gene. Germline V lookup: CDR1 GTSNPN, CDR2 SVGIG (reference sequence). The chain's CDR3 is CAWSRGTGAILAKNIQYF. The CDR3 coding sequence is TGTGCCTGGAGCCGAGGGACAGGGGCGATTTTAGCCAAAAACATTCAGTACTTC.

Remarks on this clone: This sample includes further DNA sequences coding for the same CDR3. The CDR3, as DNA: TGTGCCAGCAGCCGAGGCACAGATACGCAGTATTTT. Translated, it gives CASSRGTDTQYF. The chain links TRBV7-9 to TRBJ2-3; D unresolved. The CDR3 runs to 12 residues. The germline V and J ends were trimmed by 5 bases and 1 base, with 4 bases remaining between them. Germline values: CDR1 SEHNR, CDR2 FQNEAQ (reference sequence).

The rearrangement joins TRBV10-3 to TRBJ1-1, with 10 positions matching TRBD1. This CDR3 contains 16 residues. Per germline, CDR1 ENHRY and CDR2 SYGVKD. The ends lost 4 bases at V and 2 bases at J; junction bases unmatched: 7. The CDR3 sequence is CAISVTGGEINTEAFF. CDR3 nucleotide sequence: TGTGCCATCAGTGTGACAGGGGGCGAGATTAACACTGAAGCTTTCTTT.

The J gene is TRBJ2-7, the V gene TRBV6-5, with 7 bases fitting TRBD2. The V gene end was trimmed by 0 bases and the J gene end by 2 bases; junction bases not matched to a gene: 4. The CDR3 length is 15 residues. Germline CDR1 and CDR2: MNHEY and SVGAGI. CDR3 in DNA: TGTGCCAGCAGTTACTCGGCGGGAGAGGCCTACGAGCAGTACTTC. It yields the protein CASSYSAGEAYEQYF.

V usage is TRBV18 and J usage is TRBJ2-1; 7 nucleotides align to TRBD1. Germline values: CDR1 KGHSH, CDR2 LQKENI. V was pared by 3 bases and J by 0 bases, with 5 bases of the junction left unmatched. This CDR3 contains 16 residues. The CDR3 region is CASSPSGQSSYNEQFF. In nucleotides, the CDR3 is TGTGCCAGCTCACCGTCGGGACAGAGCTCCTACAATGAGCAGTTCTTC.

This sequence joins TRBV27 and TRBJ2-7, with a possible D match to TRBD2 (5 bases). Trimming took off 1 base at V and 4 bases at J, with 23 bases between the two ends. The germline gives CDR1 MNHEY, CDR2 SMNVEV (reference sequence). This CDR3 region has 18 residues. CDR3 nucleotides: TGTGCCAGCAGTTTATGGCCCCCCGGACTCCGAGGATTATACGAGCAGTACTTC. Translating gives CASSLWPPGLRGLYEQYF.